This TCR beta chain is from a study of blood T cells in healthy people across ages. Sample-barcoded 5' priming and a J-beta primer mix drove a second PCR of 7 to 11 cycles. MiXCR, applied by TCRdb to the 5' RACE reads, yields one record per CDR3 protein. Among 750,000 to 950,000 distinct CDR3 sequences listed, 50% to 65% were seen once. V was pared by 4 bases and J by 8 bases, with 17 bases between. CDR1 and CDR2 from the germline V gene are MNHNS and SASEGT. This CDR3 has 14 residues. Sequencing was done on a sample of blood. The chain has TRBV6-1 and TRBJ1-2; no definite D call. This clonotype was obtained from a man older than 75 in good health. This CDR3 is CASSAWTVLFGYTF. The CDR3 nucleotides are TGTGCCAGCAGTGCATGGACGGTTCTTTTCGGCTACACCTTC.